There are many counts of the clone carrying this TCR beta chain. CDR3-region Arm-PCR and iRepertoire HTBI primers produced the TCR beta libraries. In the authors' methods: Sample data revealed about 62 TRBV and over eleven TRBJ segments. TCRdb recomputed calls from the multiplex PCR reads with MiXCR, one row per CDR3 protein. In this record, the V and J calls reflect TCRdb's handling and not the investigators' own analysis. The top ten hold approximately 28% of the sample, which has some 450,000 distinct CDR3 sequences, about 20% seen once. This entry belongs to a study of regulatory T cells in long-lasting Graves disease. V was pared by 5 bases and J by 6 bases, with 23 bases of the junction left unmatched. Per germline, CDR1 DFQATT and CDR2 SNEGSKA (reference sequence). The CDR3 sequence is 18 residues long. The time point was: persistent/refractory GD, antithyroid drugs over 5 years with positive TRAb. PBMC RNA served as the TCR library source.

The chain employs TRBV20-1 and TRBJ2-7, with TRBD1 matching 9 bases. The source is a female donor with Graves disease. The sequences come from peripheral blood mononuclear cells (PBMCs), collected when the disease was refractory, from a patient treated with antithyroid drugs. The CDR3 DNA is TGCAGTGCTGCCGGGACAGGGCAGAGACTAGCACCGGAGGGCGAGCAGTACTTC. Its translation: CSAAGTGQRLAPEGEQYF.